The 25 T cell receptor beta chains below all came from one sample that was sequenced in a study of cytomegalovirus exposure and HLA in healthy donors. The primer mix had 60 Vbeta and 13 Jbeta primers. Profiling relied on immunoSEQ multiplex PCR, and the TCRdb table lists in-frame clones only, not all of them. The table includes under 150,000 clones, approximately 83% detected once. The sequencing input was PBMCs. The receptor set was obtained from a middle-aged man in good health and CMV-seropositive.

The V gene is TRBV7-3, the J gene TRBJ2-2; 9 positions agree with TRBD1. This CDR3 spans 15 amino acids. Germline V gene data show CDR1 as SGHTA and CDR2 as FQGTGA. J lost 2 bases, V lost 6 bases, and 4 bases had no gene match. CDR3: CASRPTGGNTGELFF. For the CDR3, the DNA is TGTGCCAGCAGACCGACAGGGGGTAACACCGGGGAGCTGTTTTTT.

The chain couples TRBV9 to TRBJ2-3, with 12 bases fitting TRBD2. Trimming cost V 3 bases and J 2 bases; bases outside gene matches: 1. This CDR3 is built from 15 residues. Germline assignment: CDR1 SGDLS and CDR2 YYNGEE. CDR3 protein: CASSGTSGNTDTQYF. The CDR3 DNA reads TGTGCCAGCAGCGGGACTAGCGGGAACACAGATACGCAGTATTTT. The full variable domain, with the rest looked up from reference TRBV9 and TRBJ2-3, is DSGVTQTPKHLITATGQRVTLRCSPRSGDLSVYWYQQSLDQGLQFLIQYYNGEERAKGNILERFSAQQFPDLHSELNLSSLELGDSALYFCASSGTSGNTDTQYFGPGTRLTVL.

This clone is a singleton in its sample. The V call is TRBV5-1, the J call TRBJ1-5; 10 bases map to TRBD1. The germline gives CDR1 SGHRS, CDR2 YFSETQ. This CDR3 spans 14 amino acids. With 9 bases clipped from V and 7 bases from J, the junction kept 10 bases outside the gene matches. CDR3 sequence reads: CAKRTGGFCQPQHF. In nucleotides, the CDR3 is TGCGCCAAACGGACAGGGGGATTTTGCCAGCCCCAGCATTTT.

V is TRBV5-1 and J is TRBJ2-2; 9 bases map to TRBD2. The ends lost 4 bases at V and 2 bases at J; junction bases unmatched: 3. The CDR3 covers 15 residues. Germline CDR1 is SGHRS and CDR2 is YFSETQ. The chain's CDR3 is CASSVTSGNTGELFF. The CDR3 bases are TGCGCCAGCAGCGTGACTAGCGGTAACACCGGGGAGCTGTTTTTT.

J is TRBJ1-6 and V is TRBV7-2; 9 bases align to TRBD1. Per germline, CDR1 SGHTA and CDR2 FQGNSA. The CDR3 loop spans 15 amino acids. V lost 1 base to trimming and J lost 10 bases; unmatched junction nucleotides: 5. The DNA for the CDR3 is TGTGCCAGCAGCTTAGTACAGGGGGCGGGGTCACCCCTCCACTTT. This encodes CASSLVQGAGSPLHF.

The chain links TRBV7-2 to TRBJ1-5; D is unresolved. CDR1 is SGHTA and CDR2 is FQGNSA in the germline V gene. Trimming took off 0 bases at V and 4 bases at J, with 10 bases between the two ends. The CDR3 spans 15 residues. In nucleotides, the CDR3 is TGTGCCAGCAGCTTAGCGACTCTCTTTAATCAGCCCCAGCATTTT. It specifies CASSLATLFNQPQHF.

This chain uses TRBV29-1 with TRBJ2-7; TRBD2 agrees at 7 bases. V lost 4 bases to trimming and J lost 3 bases; unmatched junction nucleotides: 0. This CDR3 spans 11 amino acids. The V gene's germline CDR1 is SQVTM and CDR2 ANQGSEA. CDR3 coding DNA: TGCAGCGTTGGGGGGGGCTACGAGCAGTACTTC. Translation gives CSVGGGYEQYF.

The chain joins TRBV15 to TRBJ2-1, with 7 bases aligning to TRBD1. Germline CDR1 and CDR2: LNHNV and YYDKDF (reference sequence). The length of the CDR3 is 16 residues. After removal of 4 bases from V and 0 bases from J, the junction contained 6 bases not matched to a gene. The CDR3 region is CATSKRTGSSYNEQFF. The CDR3 nucleotides are TGTGCCACCAGCAAACGGACAGGCAGCTCCTACAATGAGCAGTTCTTC. Full variable domain (remainder filled in from reference TRBV15 and TRBJ2-1): DAMVIQNPRYQVTQFGKPVTLSCSQTLNHNVMYWYQQKSSQAPKLLFHYYDKDFNNEADTPDNFQSRRPNTSFCFLDIRSPGLGDTAMYLCATSKRTGSSYNEQFFGPGTRLTVL.

J is TRBJ2-3 and V is TRBV7-3, with a weak D call TRBD2 (6 bases). The CDR3 has 15 amino acids. Germline lookup yields CDR1 SGHTA and CDR2 FQGTGA. V was shortened by 1 base and J by 5 bases, with 13 bases between the two germline ends. The CDR3 nucleotides are TGTGCCAGCAGCTTAAGCGGAGGGTCGGGAGATACGCAGTATTTT. Residues: CASSLSGGSGDTQYF.

The CDR3 region has the DNA TGTGCCAGCAGTCTACCTTGGACAGGGAACTACGAGCAGTACTTC. Residues: CASSLPWTGNYEQYF. The chain uses TRBV6-6 and TRBJ2-7; 8 bases map to TRBD1. This CDR3 has 15 amino acids. Germline values: CDR1 MNHNY, CDR2 SVGAGI (reference sequence). The V and J ends lost 5 bases and 3 bases, in that order; junction bases with no gene match: 9.

Concerning this clone itself: Distinct nucleotide sequences in the sample also encode this CDR3. The V call is TRBV5-1, the J call TRBJ1-1, with D possibly matching TRBD1 (5 bases). V was shortened by 7 bases and J by 6 bases, with 22 bases between the two germline ends. From germline, CDR1 is SGHRS and CDR2 YFSETQ. This CDR3 is 15 amino acids long. CDR3 region: CASGGGGRISSEAFF. The CDR3 coding sequence is TGCGCCAGCGGGGGGGGAGGCCGAATAAGCTCTGAAGCTTTCTTT.

This clone was detected only a few times. The gene calls are TRBV30 and TRBJ2-1; D gene ambiguous. V lost 3 bases, J lost 2 bases, and 5 bases lay in between. Germline CDR1 GTSNPN, CDR2 SVGIG (reference sequence). This CDR3 contains 12 residues. Here the CDR3 DNA reads TGTGCCTGGAGCCAAACCTACAATGAGCAGTTCTTC. Protein product: CAWSQTYNEQFF.

The chain links TRBV4-3 to TRBJ2-7, with D tentatively TRBD2 (6 bases). V was shortened by 5 bases and J by 2 bases, with 13 bases between the two germline ends. Germline-derived CDR1 and CDR2 are LGHNA and YSLEER. This CDR3 spans 14 amino acids. CDR3 sequence: CASSSYGGPYEQYF. DNA of the CDR3: TGCGCCAGCAGCTCATACGGGGGTCCCTACGAGCAGTACTTC.

This chain connects TRBV27 to TRBJ1-2; unclear D gene. Trimming stripped 5 bases from V and 4 bases from J, with 20 bases between. Germline values: CDR1 MNHEY, CDR2 SMNVEV (reference sequence). The CDR3 length is 16 residues. CDR3 loop: CASSPQDGGSSYGYTF. The CDR3 DNA reads as TGTGCCAGCAGTCCCCAGGATGGAGGTTCTTCCTATGGCTACACCTTC.

CDR3 coding DNA: TGTGCCAGCAGCTCTTCGGAGGTACTCCTTGTCGACGGCTACGAGCAGTACTTC. Its translation is CASSSSEVLLVDGYEQYF. J is TRBJ2-7 and V is TRBV7-9, with D possibly matching TRBD2 (5 bases). V lost 4 bases and J 3 bases, leaving 25 bases between the germline ends. The CDR3 is made up of 18 amino acids. CDR1 and CDR2 (germline): SEHNR, FQNEAQ (reference sequence). The whole variable domain, remainder taken from reference TRBV7-9 and TRBJ2-7, is DTGVSQNPRHKITKRGQNVTFRCDPISEHNRLYWYRQTLGQGPEFLTYFQNEAQLEKSRLLSDRFSAERPKGSFSTLEIQRTEQGDSAMYLCASSSSEVLLVDGYEQYFGPGTRLTVT.

This chain connects TRBV5-6 to TRBJ2-7; 8 positions agree with TRBD2. This CDR3 contains 16 residues. Per the germline V gene, CDR1 is SGHDT and CDR2 is YYEEEE. J lost 0 bases, V lost 0 bases, and 5 bases had no gene match. The CDR3 here is CASSLGTGGDSYEQYF. CDR3 DNA: TGTGCCAGCAGCTTGGGGACGGGAGGGGACTCCTACGAGCAGTACTTC.

The chain links TRBV18 to TRBJ1-2; D not certain. Trimming took 2 bases from V and 0 from J, leaving 7 bases between them. The CDR3 loop spans 14 amino acids. Germline CDR1 and CDR2: KGHSH and LQKENI. The DNA for the CDR3 is TGTGCCAGCTCACCAACAGATACTAACTATGGCTACACCTTC. Its translation is CASSPTDTNYGYTF.

The chain is built from TRBV25-1 and TRBJ2-3; maybe TRBD2 (6 bases). Germline lookup yields CDR1 MGHDK and CDR2 SYGVNS. V gave up 3 bases and J gave up 2 bases, with 12 bases separating them. The CDR3 runs 15 residues. CDR3 coding DNA: TGTGCCAGCAGTGATACTAGCAGGCACACAGATACGCAGTATTTT. This translates into CASSDTSRHTDTQYF.

The chain joins TRBV21-1 to TRBJ2-7; the D call TRBD2 from the table was never checked on the DNA. TRBV21-1 corresponds to a pseudogene. The CDR3 spans 13 residues. In DNA, the CDR3 is TGTGCCAGGGGACTAGCGGACCACTACGAGCAGTACTTC. It is translated as CARGLADHYEQYF.

This clone is a singleton in its sample. V gene TRBV19 combines with J gene TRBJ2-3, with D maybe TRBD2 (5 bases). Germline V lookup: CDR1 LNHDA, CDR2 SQIVND (reference sequence). V lost 8 bases, J lost 2 bases, and 14 bases lay in between. The CDR3 has 14 residues. CDR3 loop: CASGESSNTDTQYF. CDR3 nucleotide sequence: TGTGCCAGTGGGGAGTCTAGCAACACAGATACGCAGTATTTT.

This chain links TRBV19 with TRBJ1-3, with 7 nucleotides matching TRBD1. CDR3 length: 16 amino acids. In germline, CDR1 is LNHDA, CDR2 SQIVND (reference sequence). The junction had 7 bases not matched to a gene; V was cut back by 5 bases and J by 0 bases. CDR3 in DNA: TGTGCCAGTAGTGGCTTGTGGGACAGCTCTGGAAACACCATATATTTT. This translates into CASSGLWDSSGNTIYF.

The chain joins TRBV5-6 to TRBJ1-5; 10 nucleotides match TRBD1. This CDR3 has 16 amino acids. With 3 bases clipped from V and 0 bases from J, the junction kept 3 bases outside the gene matches. Per germline, CDR1 SGHDT and CDR2 YYEEEE. The CDR3 here is CASSWGTGASNQPQHF. CDR3 in DNA: TGTGCCAGCAGCTGGGGGACAGGGGCTAGCAATCAGCCCCAGCATTTT. Supplemented by reference TRBV5-6 and TRBJ1-5, the full variable domain reads DAGVTQSPTHLIKTRGQQVTLRCSPKSGHDTVSWYQQALGQGPQFIFQYYEEEERQRGNFPDRFSGHQFPNYSSELNVNALLLGDSALYLCASSWGTGASNQPQHFGDGTRLSIL.

This clone was observed a few times. V usage is TRBV27 and J usage is TRBJ1-2, with 12 bases matching TRBD1. CDR3 length equals 14 residues. The V segment lost 6 bases and the J segment 2 bases; nucleotides outside the gene matches: 1. Germline CDR1 is MNHEY and CDR2 is SMNVEV (reference sequence). CDR3 DNA sequence: TGTGCCAGCAGAGGGACAGGGGGCAACTATGGCTACACCTTC. This sequence encodes CASRGTGGNYGYTF.

The gene calls are TRBV7-9 and TRBJ2-2; 12 nucleotides match TRBD1. The CDR3 spans 15 residues. Germline CDR1 and CDR2: SEHNR and FQNEAQ (reference sequence). J gave up 5 bases and V 5 bases, and 3 bases lay outside the gene matches. This chain's CDR3 is CASSPGQGATGELFF. In DNA, the CDR3 is TGTGCCAGCAGCCCGGGACAGGGGGCGACCGGGGAGCTGTTTTTT.

The chain combines TRBV30 with TRBJ1-6, with 8 bases lining up with TRBD1. Germline trimming cut 0 bases from V and 9 bases from J; bases unmatched to any gene: 7. There are 15 residues in the CDR3. In germline, CDR1 is GTSNPN, CDR2 SVGIG (reference sequence). As DNA, the CDR3 is TGTGCCTGGAGTGTACACAGGGGGGGATTTTCACCCCTCCACTTT. The encoded protein is CAWSVHRGGFSPLHF.